A selection of T cell receptor beta chains follows, all from one sample in a study of OX40 agonist ivuxolimab in advanced cancers. Only in-frame clones appear in the TCRdb table, and some are missing; sequencing was by immunoSEQ multiplex PCR. The sample contains under 80,000 clones, 82% of which appear only once. Sequencing was performed on CD4+ or CD8+ T cells sorted from blood, taken in a trial of the OX40 agonist ivuxolimab. Receptors originate from an adult with an advanced solid tumor such as melanoma, head and neck, liver or kidney cancer. Each CDR3 is given with its conserved first and last residue. Fields, in order: V gene, D gene, clone size, J gene, CDR3 protein, CDR3 DNA. A D gene is named only where the DNA matches it firmly. A row's size may be missing; if present it is once, few, many or a size class.

V: TRBV7-9
D: -
size: -
J: TRBJ2-7
CDR3: CASSSGEWGGGGNEQYF
DNA: TGTGCCAGCAGCTCAGGGGAATGGGGGGGCGGTGGCAACGAGCAGTACTTC

V: TRBV6-6
D: -
size: once
J: TRBJ1-5
CDR3: CASSFNPANQPQHF
DNA: TGTGCCAGCAGTTTCAATCCCGCCAATCAGCCCCAGCATTTT

V: TRBV7-9
D: TRBD1
size: -
J: TRBJ2-2
CDR3: CASSPSSTGGITGELFF
DNA: TGTGCCAGCAGCCCCTCTTCTACAGGGGGCATCACCGGGGAGCTGTTTTTT

V: TRBV11-2
D: -
size: -
J: TRBJ1-6
CDR3: CASSVERGRRSPLHF
DNA: TGTGCCAGCAGCGTAGAAAGAGGAAGGAGGTCACCCCTCCACTTT

V: TRBV27
D: -
size: -
J: TRBJ1-5
CDR3: CASSTNRVKKGQPQHF
DNA: TGTGCCAGCAGCACCAACAGGGTTAAGAAGGGTCAGCCCCAGCATTTT

V: TRBV11-2
D: -
size: once
J: TRBJ2-3
CDR3: CASSLARVSDTQYF
DNA: TGTGCCAGCAGCTTAGCGAGGGTATCAGATACGCAGTATTTT

V: TRBV9
D: -
size: once
J: TRBJ1-3
CDR3: CASSTDTGDGMRNTIYF
DNA: TGTGCCAGCAGCACTGATACAGGAGATGGGATGCGAAACACCATATATTTT

V: TRBV5-4
D: TRBD1
size: once
J: TRBJ2-1
CDR3: CASSLGQGNEQFF
DNA: TGTGCCAGCAGCCTAGGACAGGGGAATGAGCAGTTCTTC

V: TRBV5-1
D: TRBD2
size: -
J: TRBJ2-1
CDR3: CASSLGSGSSYNEQFF
DNA: TGCGCCAGCAGCTTGGGGAGCGGGAGCTCCTACAATGAGCAGTTCTTC

V: TRBV15
D: -
size: -
J: TRBJ2-5
CDR3: CATSLGPQETQYF
DNA: TGTGCCACCAGTCTCGGACCCCAAGAGACCCAGTACTTC

V: TRBV18
D: -
size: -
J: TRBJ1-1
CDR3: CASSPGGGNTEAFF
DNA: TGTGCCAGCTCACCAGGGGGGGGGAACACTGAAGCTTTCTTT

V: TRBV9
D: TRBD1
size: once
J: TRBJ1-2
CDR3: CASSVGTGYGYTF
DNA: TGTGCCAGCAGCGTAGGGACAGGCTATGGCTACACCTTC

V: TRBV7-2
D: -
size: once
J: TRBJ2-1
CDR3: CASSLLPGYNEQFF
DNA: TGTGCCAGCAGCTTACTTCCGGGGTACAATGAGCAGTTCTTC

V: TRBV2
D: -
size: -
J: TRBJ1-1
CDR3: CASSNYGRPGTEAFF
DNA: TGTGCCAGCAGCAACTACGGACGGCCGGGCACTGAAGCTTTCTTT

V: TRBV18
D: TRBD1
size: -
J: TRBJ2-7
CDR3: CASSTGQGDLAEQYF
DNA: TGTGCCAGCTCTACGGGACAGGGGGATTTAGCCGAGCAGTACTTC

V: TRBV6-1
D: -
size: -
J: TRBJ2-5
CDR3: CAGSLRQETQYF
DNA: TGTGCCGGATCCTTGCGCCAAGAGACCCAGTACTTC

V: TRBV5-4
D: -
size: -
J: TRBJ1-4
CDR3: CASSLGQINEKLFF
DNA: TGTGCCAGCAGCTTGGGCCAGATTAATGAAAAACTGTTTTTT

V: TRBV6-6
D: -
size: -
J: TRBJ2-7
CDR3: CASSLTGSSYEQYF
DNA: TGTGCCAGCAGTCTTACTGGGAGCTCCTACGAGCAGTACTTC

V: TRBV9
D: -
size: -
J: TRBJ2-1
CDR3: CASSVVVSSRNEQFF
DNA: TGTGCCAGCAGCGTAGTCGTTAGTTCCCGCAATGAGCAGTTCTTC

V: TRBV6-6
D: TRBD1
size: -
J: TRBJ2-7
CDR3: CASNTGQGRNEQYF
DNA: TGTGCCAGCAACACGGGACAGGGAAGGAACGAGCAGTACTTC

V: TRBV7-7
D: -
size: -
J: TRBJ1-3
CDR3: CASSSSLAGSGNTIYF
DNA: TGTGCCAGCAGCTCCAGCCTTGCAGGGAGTGGAAACACCATATATTTT

V: TRBV7-9
D: TRBD2
size: once
J: TRBJ2-1
CDR3: CASSLVVAGGPKYYNEQFF
DNA: TGTGCCAGCAGCTTAGTGGTAGCGGGAGGGCCGAAATACTACAATGAGCAGTTCTTC